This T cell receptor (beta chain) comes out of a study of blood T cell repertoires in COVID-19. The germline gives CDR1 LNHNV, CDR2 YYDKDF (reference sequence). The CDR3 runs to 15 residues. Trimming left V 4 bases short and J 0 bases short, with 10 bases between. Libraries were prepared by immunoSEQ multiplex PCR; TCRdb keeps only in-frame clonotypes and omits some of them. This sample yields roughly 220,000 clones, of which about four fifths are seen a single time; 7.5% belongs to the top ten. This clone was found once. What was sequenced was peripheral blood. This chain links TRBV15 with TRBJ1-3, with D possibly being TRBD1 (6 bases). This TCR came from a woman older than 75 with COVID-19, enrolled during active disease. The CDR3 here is CATSMGGPSGNTIYF. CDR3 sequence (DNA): TGTGCCACCAGCATGGGGGGGCCCTCTGGAAACACCATATATTTT.